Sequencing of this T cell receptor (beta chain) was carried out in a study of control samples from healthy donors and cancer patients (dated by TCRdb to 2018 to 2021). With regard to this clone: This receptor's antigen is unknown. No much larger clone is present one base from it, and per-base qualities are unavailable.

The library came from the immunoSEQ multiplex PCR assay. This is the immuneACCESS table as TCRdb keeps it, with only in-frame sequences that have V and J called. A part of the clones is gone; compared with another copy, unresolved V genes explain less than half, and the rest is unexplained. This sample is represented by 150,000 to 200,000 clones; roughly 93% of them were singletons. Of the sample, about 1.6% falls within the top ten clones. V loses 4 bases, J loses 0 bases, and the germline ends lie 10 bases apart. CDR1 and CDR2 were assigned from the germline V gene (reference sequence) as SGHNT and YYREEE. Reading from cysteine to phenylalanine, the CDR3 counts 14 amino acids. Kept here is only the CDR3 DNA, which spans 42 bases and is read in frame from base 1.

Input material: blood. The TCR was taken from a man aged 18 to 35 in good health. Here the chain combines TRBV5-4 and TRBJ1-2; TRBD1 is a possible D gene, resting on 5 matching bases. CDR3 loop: CASSLEGPNYGYTF. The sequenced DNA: TGTGCCAGCAGCCTGGAGGGGCCTAACTATGGCTACACCTTC.